Listed here are 8 T cell receptor beta chains from one sample, sequenced in a study of T cells after posttransplantation cyclophosphamide. This table comes from immunoSEQ multiplex PCR, and its TCRdb copy is limited to in-frame clones, with some not included. Seen here are fewer than 2,000 clones, approximately 80% observed once, and the top ten hold roughly a fifth. Treatment was busulfan-fludarabine conditioning, a marrow graft, and cyclophosphamide on days +3 and +4. This sample comprised PBMCs, obtained around 280 days after allogeneic stem cell transplant with posttransplant cyclophosphamide. The receptors originated from a male patient in his thirties who received an allogeneic stem cell transplant from a related donor, was CMV-positive, and had acute GVHD only. The graft donor may have contributed some T cells.

The chain links TRBV9 to TRBJ2-1; 10 nucleotides align to TRBD1. The CDR3 has 14 residues. Germline V CDR1 and CDR2: SGDLS, YYNGEE. V was pared by 0 bases and J by 9 bases, with 3 bases of the junction left unmatched. The CDR3: CASSVGTGGGEQFF. In DNA, the CDR3 is TGTGCCAGCAGCGTAGGGACAGGGGGAGGTGAGCAGTTCTTC. Complete variable domain (other parts from reference TRBV9 and TRBJ2-1): DSGVTQTPKHLITATGQRVTLRCSPRSGDLSVYWYQQSLDQGLQFLIQYYNGEERAKGNILERFSAQQFPDLHSELNLSSLELGDSALYFCASSVGTGGGEQFFGPGTRLTVL.

This clone was seen only a few times. DNA of the CDR3: TGTGCCAGCAGCCCAGAGACAGGCCGGAGCTACACCTTC. Translation gives CASSPETGRSYTF. V gene TRBV7-2 combines with J gene TRBJ1-2; a possible D gene is TRBD1 (6 bases). Germline lookup yields CDR1 SGHTA and CDR2 FQGNSA. V lost 5 bases, J lost 9 bases, and 16 bases lay in between. The CDR3 length is 13 residues.

The CDR3 sequence: CASSTQGTGELFF. The DNA of the CDR3 is TGTGCCAGCAGTACACAGGGAACCGGGGAGCTGTTTTTT. V usage is TRBV6-5 and J usage is TRBJ2-2; tentatively, D is TRBD1 (6 bases). Between the trimmed V and J ends, which lost 5 bases and 5 bases, there was a span of 9 bases. Germline assignment: CDR1 MNHEY and CDR2 SVGAGI. The CDR3 totals 13 residues.

V and J are TRBV28 and TRBJ1-6; 9 bases line up with TRBD1. CDR1 is MDHEN, CDR2 SYDVKM, per germline. Trimming at V came to 8 bases and at J to 10 bases, leaving 9 bases not matched to a gene. There are 14 residues in the CDR3. The CDR3 sequence is CASLGDRDNSPLHF. The CDR3 bases are TGTGCCAGCCTCGGGGACAGGGACAACTCACCCCTCCACTTT.

The J gene is TRBJ1-6, the V gene TRBV5-1, with 9 bases lining up with TRBD1. Germline-derived CDR1 and CDR2 are SGHRS and YFSETQ. Trimming cost V 4 bases and J 0 bases; bases outside gene matches: 5. The CDR3 runs 17 residues. The CDR3 nucleotides read TGCGCCAGCAGCCCCGGGACAGGGAGCTCCTATAATTCACCCCTCCACTTT. It is translated as CASSPGTGSSYNSPLHF.

The chain has TRBV4-3 and TRBJ2-3; maybe TRBD2 (5 bases). The germline V gene encodes CDR1 LGHNA and CDR2 YSLEER. The CDR3 covers 16 residues. Deletions cut 1 base from V and 2 bases from J, with 13 bases between. The CDR3 DNA follows: TGCGCCAGCAGCCAAGTGGTGGCGGGCCTCACAGATACGCAGTATTTT. This sequence encodes CASSQVVAGLTDTQYF.

The chain's CDR3 is CASSLGQGDTGELFF. Written as DNA, the CDR3 is TGTGCCAGCAGCTTAGGACAGGGGGACACCGGGGAGCTGTTTTTT. The chain uses TRBV7-9 and TRBJ2-2; 9 positions match TRBD1. In germline, CDR1 is SEHNR, CDR2 FQNEAQ (reference sequence). The CDR3 contains 15 residues. V was pared by 1 base and J by 3 bases, with 0 bases of the junction left unmatched.

The chain uses TRBV7-9 and TRBJ2-5, with TRBD1 matching 8 bases. Germline-derived CDR1 and CDR2 are SEHNR and FQNEAQ (reference sequence). The CDR3 runs to 15 residues. Trimming cost V 4 bases and J 5 bases; bases outside gene matches: 9. The CDR3 loop is CASSWNQGAGETQYF. CDR3 bases: TGTGCCAGCAGCTGGAACCAGGGGGCTGGGGAGACCCAGTACTTC.